This TCR beta chain was retrieved from a study of blood T cell repertoires in COVID-19. About the research overall: Some COVID-19 samples were acute and others convalescent; all came from the United States, Italy and Spain. Nucleic acid was either cDNA or gDNA, and it came from T cells, B-cell-depleted T cells, or PBMCs.

In germline, CDR1 is LNHNV, CDR2 YYDKDF (reference sequence). The germline V and J ends were trimmed by 0 bases and 4 bases, with 10 bases remaining between them. The CDR3 sequence is 15 residues long. Authors' analysis steps: The assay estimated nucleated cells by amplifying reference gene primers. Some clones are missing from TCRdb's copy, which holds only in-frame ones; the method was immunoSEQ multiplex PCR. That table furnishes V, J and clone size, whereas the DNA furnished D and trimming. Of tens of thousands of clones in the sample, about 80% were seen once. The gene calls are TRBV15 and TRBJ2-1, with no clear D. The sequence derives from a human donor in a cohort sampled during active COVID-19. The sequencing sample was made of peripheral blood. DNA for the CDR3: TGTGCCACCAGCAGAGATGGCGGTATTTACAATGAGCAGTTCTTC. Protein product: CATSRDGGIYNEQFF.